This TCR beta chain was obtained from a study of cytomegalovirus exposure and HLA in healthy donors. General observations from the study: TCR beta V- and J-gene trimming was later associated with a missense DCLRE1C variant. It was in a later analysis that TCR association rates were seen to vary by HLA locus, highest for DRB1 and lowest for HLA-C. Most subjects' HLA-A and HLA-B alleles were reportedly predicted from TCR beta sequences.

Details on this clone: Its antigen is not identified.

A multiplex PCR was run with 60 Vbeta primers and 13 Jbeta primers. The authors' processing: In a later analysis, the count reached about 80 million unique TCR beta chains, with 10 million to 11 million shared. Sequenced by immunoSEQ multiplex PCR; TCRdb stores in-frame clones only, minus some. The V and J calls and clone size come from that table; D and trimming were worked out from the DNA. The sample yields 110,000 to 150,000 clones, approximately 68% seen once. The CDR3 totals 14 residues. CDR1 SGHRS and CDR2 YFSETQ come from the germline V gene. V was clipped by 0 bases and J by 5 bases, with 12 bases between them.

The sample comprised PBMCs. This TCR came from a man aged 40-49 years in good health and CMV-seronegative. The chain couples TRBV5-1 to TRBJ2-7; the D gene is possibly TRBD2 (5 bases). CDR3 bases: TGCGCCAGCAGCTTGGAACTAGTGTCGGACGAGCAGTACTTC. Its translation is CASSLELVSDEQYF.